This entry is about one T cell receptor (beta chain). This clonotype has just a few counts. The specificity of this receptor is unknown. No base qualities exist here, and no much larger clone lies one base off it. Library prep was done by 5' RACE. Sequencing used an Illumina HiSeq 2500. A second PCR of about 7 to 12 cycles was run with a J-beta primer mix and a sample-barcoded 5' primer. Each TCR beta cDNA molecule received a unique molecular identifier from a template-switch 5' adaptor carrying 12 random nucleotides. Each sample yielded at least 3 million CDR3-containing paired-end reads. First-strand cDNA was synthesized from all RNA with the Mint cDNA synthesis kit, primed by a TRBC-specific oligonucleotide. Following uracil-DNA glycosylase treatment, a first 18-cycle PCR with universal primers M1SS and BC2_uni_R was performed on all cDNA. The paper's data handling went like this. For normalization, 1 million high-quality reads were randomly selected from each sample, with every read carrying a distinct molecular identifier. Reads sharing molecular identifiers were discarded rather than binned into consensus sequences. CDR3 identification, clonotype clustering and error correction used MiTCR with a Q25 quality threshold and the strictest error-elimination algorithm. A nonparametric unseen species model using Euler transformation provided a lower-bound estimate of total TCR beta diversity. TCRdb reanalyzed the raw reads on its own, using fastp at Q25 for trimming and MiXCR for clone calling, and kept in-frame beta chains. Here each entry gathers all rows of one CDR3 protein and keeps the most common genes and DNA. The V and J calls follow TCRdb's processing rather than the paper's. Within this sample are approximately 760,000 distinct CDR3 sequences, with about 25% of them counted one time only. 9.4% of the sample comes from the top ten.

Spanning cysteine to phenylalanine, the CDR3 consists of 15 amino acids. This entry keeps only the CDR3 DNA: 45 bases, framed from base 1. Based on the germline V gene, the CDR1 and CDR2 sequences are SGHDT and YYEEEE. Relative to germline, V is 5 bases shorter and J is 3 bases shorter, with 15 bases between their ends. The roughly 42 donors, aged about 6 to 100 years, were systemically healthy Caucasian individuals from Russia. Each donor gave ten milliliters of peripheral blood, drawn into EDTA-treated Vacutainer tubes. Ficoll-Paque density-gradient centrifugation was used to isolate PBMCs, with at least 6 million obtained per sample. Total RNA, at least 6 micrograms per sample, was extracted from PBMCs with Trizol reagent. For every donor, flow cytometry on a PBMC aliquot measured the percentage of naive CD45RAhigh/CD27high T cells. The data were obtained in a study of blood T cells in healthy people across ages (dated by TCRdb to 2015 to 2017). Notes on the research overall: Template switching captured roughly one uniquely barcoded TCR beta cDNA molecule per two T cells in model experiments. The study measured age-related changes in TCR beta repertoire diversity using deep sequencing normalized with unique cDNA molecular identifiers. Donors were grouped into four age groups: young (average approximately 16 years), middle-aged (under 40), aged (approximately 67) and long-lived (approximately 82). Two additional independent replicas of 1 million unique cDNA reads from the same blood draw were analyzed for two donors (one aged 18 to 30 and one aged 80 or older).

On the study overall, not on this receptor specifically: The long-lived group showed more naive CD4+ T cells, fewer expanded clones and increased TCR diversity than the aged group, suggesting age selection. Observed TCR beta diversity per million T cells fell roughly linearly with age, and a significant reduction was already apparent by age around 40. Estimates of total diversity based on one million sequenced T cells were considered lower bounds and underestimates. Since profiling was done on bulk unsorted PBMCs, naive and antigen-experienced compartments could not be conclusively compared. Because donor CMV infection status was unknown, age-related changes in expanded clonotypes were potentially confounded. A strong correlation was found between observed TCR beta diversity and the percentage of naive T cells measured by flow cytometry.

These same data were also listed under a study on T cells of mothers and their children. The second source states: Nine systemically healthy Caucasian individuals, comprising three mothers and their six children, were included as donors. cDNA synthesis consumed the entire amount of extracted RNA, loaded at approximately 1.6 ug RNA in each 15 ul reaction. In the second PCR, sample barcodes and 2-4 random nucleotides were introduced via the M1S primer. Over 8.5 million TCR beta CDR3 reads came from each mother, compared with about 3 million reads from each child. Thymic selection similarly shapes TCR recombination output in related and unrelated pairs, with minor effect from inherited differences. Related mother-child pairs always showed normalized repertoire overlap that was slightly higher than in unrelated mother-child pairs, though the difference was never significant. No persistent microchimeric T cell clones were found, with a detection sensitivity of 75 to 100 clones per million clonotypes. To look for features that set related mother-child pairs apart from unrelated individuals, the researchers ran deep NGS to compare the TCR beta repertoires of mothers and children. On average, the children were approximately 12 +/- 4 years old, while the mothers were 40 +/- 4 years old. Libraries were sequenced on Illumina HiSeq 2000 with 100+100 nt paired-end reads after adapter ligation with NEBNext reagents. Mother and child libraries were prepared a month apart and sequenced in separate runs to prevent cross-contamination. Each donor had between roughly 450,000 and 2,100,000 distinct TCR beta clonotypes identified. Naive TCR beta clonotypes were estimated from low-frequency clonotypes matched to each donor's FACS-determined naive share, without sorting.

The receptor's source is a boy between 10 and 17 years old in good health. The sequence links TRBV5-6 to TRBJ1-5; the D gene is perhaps TRBD1, from 5 matching bases. The specimen sequenced was blood. The CDR3 loop reads CASSDGWGPNQPQHF. The DNA is TGTGCCAGCAGTGACGGTTGGGGCCCCAATCAGCCCCAGCATTTT.